This TCR beta chain was identified in a study of cytomegalovirus exposure and HLA in healthy donors. The ends were cut back, 0 bases at V and 10 bases at J, with 20 bases in the middle. From germline, CDR1 is SGDLS and CDR2 YYNGEE. This CDR3 is 16 amino acids long. About this clone itself: Its antigen is currently unknown.

Both 60 Vbeta primers and 13 Jbeta primers went into the PCR. TCRdb's table, derived via immunoSEQ multiplex PCR, lists solely in-frame clones and lacks some. The table shows around 91,000 clones, with approximately 84% occurring only once. Overall study findings and caveats: When presence/absence was analysed, sequencing depth was taken to be roughly uniform across donors. TRBV6-2, TRBV6-3 and other indistinguishable V segments were excluded. An apparent linkage of common viral pathogens to several of the most significant clusters emerged in a later analysis.

Sequencing was performed on PBMCs. This sequence was found in a man between 18 and 35 years old in good health and CMV-seronegative. The chain employs TRBV9 and TRBJ2-1; a possible D gene is TRBD2 (6 bases). Written as DNA, the CDR3 is TGTGCCAGCAGCGTAGAATTCGGGAGTTTGTCTAGGGAGCAGTTCTTC. It specifies CASSVEFGSLSREQFF. The full variable domain, rest sourced from reference TRBV9 and TRBJ2-1, is DSGVTQTPKHLITATGQRVTLRCSPRSGDLSVYWYQQSLDQGLQFLIQYYNGEERAKGNILERFSAQQFPDLHSELNLSSLELGDSALYFCASSVEFGSLSREQFFGPGTRLTVL.